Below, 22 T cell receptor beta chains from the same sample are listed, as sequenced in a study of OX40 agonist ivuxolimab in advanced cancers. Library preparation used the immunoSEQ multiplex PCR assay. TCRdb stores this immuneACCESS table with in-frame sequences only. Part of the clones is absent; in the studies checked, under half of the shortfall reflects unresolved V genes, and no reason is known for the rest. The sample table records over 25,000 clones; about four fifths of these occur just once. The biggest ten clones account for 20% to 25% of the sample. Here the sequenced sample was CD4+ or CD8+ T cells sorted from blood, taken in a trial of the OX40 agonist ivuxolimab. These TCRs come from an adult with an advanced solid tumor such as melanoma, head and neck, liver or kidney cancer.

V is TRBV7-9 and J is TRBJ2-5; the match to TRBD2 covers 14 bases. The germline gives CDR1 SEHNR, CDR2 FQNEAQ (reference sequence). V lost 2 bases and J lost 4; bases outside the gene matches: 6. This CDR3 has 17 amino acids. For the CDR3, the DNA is TGTGCCAGCAGCTTAAGGGGACTAGCGGGAGAAGGAGAGACCCAGTACTTC. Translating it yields CASSLRGLAGEGETQYF.

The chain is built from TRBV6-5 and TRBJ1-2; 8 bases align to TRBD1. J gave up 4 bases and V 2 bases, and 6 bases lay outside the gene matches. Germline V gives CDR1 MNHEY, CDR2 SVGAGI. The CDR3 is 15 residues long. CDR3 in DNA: TGTGCCAGCAGTTACACCGGGACAGGAAGCTATGGCTACACCTTC. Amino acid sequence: CASSYTGTGSYGYTF.

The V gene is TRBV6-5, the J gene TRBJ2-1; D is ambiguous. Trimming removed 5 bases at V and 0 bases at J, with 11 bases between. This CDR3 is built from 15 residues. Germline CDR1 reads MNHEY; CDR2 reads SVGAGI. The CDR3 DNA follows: TGTGCCAGCAGTAAGGACCTTAGCTCCTACAATGAGCAGTTCTTC. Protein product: CASSKDLSSYNEQFF.

The CDR3 loop is CASSVHREGGANVLTF. CDR3 coding DNA: TGTGCCAGCAGCGTCCACAGGGAAGGCGGGGCCAACGTCCTGACTTTC. J is TRBJ2-6 and V is TRBV7-6, with a possible D match to TRBD1 (6 bases). The CDR3 is 16 residues long. Trimming removed 5 bases at V and 4 bases at J, with 15 bases between. Germline V gene lookup returns CDR1 SGHVS and CDR2 FNYEAQ.

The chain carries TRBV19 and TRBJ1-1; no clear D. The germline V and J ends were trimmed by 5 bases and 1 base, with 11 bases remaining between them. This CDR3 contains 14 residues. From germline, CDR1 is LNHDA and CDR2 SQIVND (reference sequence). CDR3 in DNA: TGTGCCAGTAGTTTCGGCAGTGAGAACACTGAAGCTTTCTTT. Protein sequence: CASSFGSENTEAFF.

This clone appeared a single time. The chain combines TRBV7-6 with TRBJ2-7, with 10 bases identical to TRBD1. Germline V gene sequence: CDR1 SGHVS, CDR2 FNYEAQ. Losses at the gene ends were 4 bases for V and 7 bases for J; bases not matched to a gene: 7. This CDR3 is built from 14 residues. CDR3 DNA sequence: TGTGCCAGCAGCTCGGGACAGGGGTCCGAGGAGCAGTACTTC. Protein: CASSSGQGSEEQYF.

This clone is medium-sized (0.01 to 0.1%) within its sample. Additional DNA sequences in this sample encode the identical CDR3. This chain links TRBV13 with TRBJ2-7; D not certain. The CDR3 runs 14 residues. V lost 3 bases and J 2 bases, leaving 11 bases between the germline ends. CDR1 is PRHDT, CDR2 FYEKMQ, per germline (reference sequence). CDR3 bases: TGTGCCAGCAGCTTGTCGGGCCGCGCCTACGAGCAGTACTTC. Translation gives CASSLSGRAYEQYF.

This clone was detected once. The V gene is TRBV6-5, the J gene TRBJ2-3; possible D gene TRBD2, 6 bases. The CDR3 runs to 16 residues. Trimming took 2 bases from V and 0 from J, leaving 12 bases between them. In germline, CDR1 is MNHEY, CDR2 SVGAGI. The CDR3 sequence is CASSYTLASSTDTQYF. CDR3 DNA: TGTGCCAGCAGTTACACCCTAGCGTCTAGCACAGATACGCAGTATTTT.

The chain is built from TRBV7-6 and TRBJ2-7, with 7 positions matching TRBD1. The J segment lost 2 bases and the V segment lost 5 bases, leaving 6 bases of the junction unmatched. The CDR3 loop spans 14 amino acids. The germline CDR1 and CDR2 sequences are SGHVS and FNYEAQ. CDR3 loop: CASSRDSLTYEQYF. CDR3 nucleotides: TGTGCCAGCAGCCGGGACAGCTTAACCTACGAGCAGTACTTC.

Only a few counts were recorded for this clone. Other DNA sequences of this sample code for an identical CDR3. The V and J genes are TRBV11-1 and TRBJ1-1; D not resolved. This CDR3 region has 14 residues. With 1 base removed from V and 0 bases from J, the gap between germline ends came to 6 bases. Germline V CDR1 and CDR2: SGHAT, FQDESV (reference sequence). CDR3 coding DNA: TGTGCCAGCAGCTTAGGGCGGCTGAACACTGAAGCTTTCTTT. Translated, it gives CASSLGRLNTEAFF.

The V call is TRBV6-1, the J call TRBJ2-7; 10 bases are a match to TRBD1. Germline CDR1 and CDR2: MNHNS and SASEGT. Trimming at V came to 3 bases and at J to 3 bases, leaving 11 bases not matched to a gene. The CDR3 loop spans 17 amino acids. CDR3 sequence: CASSEWAGQGRYYEQYF. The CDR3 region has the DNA TGTGCCAGCAGTGAGTGGGCGGGACAGGGGAGATACTACGAGCAGTACTTC.

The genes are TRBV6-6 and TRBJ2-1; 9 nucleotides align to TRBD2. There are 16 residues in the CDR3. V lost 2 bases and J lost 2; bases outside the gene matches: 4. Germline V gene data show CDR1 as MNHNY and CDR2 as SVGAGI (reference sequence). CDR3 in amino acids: CASSYQSSGAYNEQFF. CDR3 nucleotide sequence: TGTGCCAGCAGTTACCAATCTAGCGGGGCCTACAATGAGCAGTTCTTC.

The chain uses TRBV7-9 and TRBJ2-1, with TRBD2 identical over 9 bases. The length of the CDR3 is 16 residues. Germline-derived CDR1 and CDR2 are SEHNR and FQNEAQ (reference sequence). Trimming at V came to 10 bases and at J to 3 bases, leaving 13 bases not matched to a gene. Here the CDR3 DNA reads TGTGCCACCCCCAACGAGACTAGCGGAGGCTACAATGAGCAGTTCTTC. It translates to CATPNETSGGYNEQFF.

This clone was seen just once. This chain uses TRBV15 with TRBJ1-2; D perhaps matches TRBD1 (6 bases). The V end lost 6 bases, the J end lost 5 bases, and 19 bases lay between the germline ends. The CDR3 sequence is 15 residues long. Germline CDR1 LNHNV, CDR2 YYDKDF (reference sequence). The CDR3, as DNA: TGTGCCACCAGTCCCGACAGGAACCCGAGTTATGGCTACACCTTC. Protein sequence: CATSPDRNPSYGYTF.

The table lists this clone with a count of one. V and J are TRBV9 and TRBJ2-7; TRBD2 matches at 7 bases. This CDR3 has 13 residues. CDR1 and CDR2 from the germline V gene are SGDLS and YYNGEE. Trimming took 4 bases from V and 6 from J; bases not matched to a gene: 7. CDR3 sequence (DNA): TGTGCCAGCAGCCCGGCGGGGGACGGCGAGCAGTACTTC. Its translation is CASSPAGDGEQYF.

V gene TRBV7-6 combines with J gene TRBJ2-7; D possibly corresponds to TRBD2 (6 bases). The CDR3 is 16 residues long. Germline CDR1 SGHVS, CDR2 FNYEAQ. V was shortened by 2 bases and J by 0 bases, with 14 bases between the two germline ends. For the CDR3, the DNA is TGTGCCAGCAGCTTAACTGGGGGGATAATCTCCTACGAGCAGTACTTC. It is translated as CASSLTGGIISYEQYF.

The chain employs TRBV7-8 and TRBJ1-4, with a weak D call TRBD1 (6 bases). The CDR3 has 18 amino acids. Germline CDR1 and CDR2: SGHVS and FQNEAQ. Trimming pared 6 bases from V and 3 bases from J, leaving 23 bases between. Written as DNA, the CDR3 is TGTGCCAGCAGTCCAGGGCACAGGGACACAGACCCTAATGAAAAACTGTTTTTT. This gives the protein CASSPGHRDTDPNEKLFF.

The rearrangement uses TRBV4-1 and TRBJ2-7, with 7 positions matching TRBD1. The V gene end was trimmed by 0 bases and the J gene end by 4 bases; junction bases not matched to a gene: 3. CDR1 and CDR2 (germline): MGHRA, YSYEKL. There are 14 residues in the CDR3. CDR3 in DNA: TGCGCCAGCAGCCAAGATCCGGGACAGTACGAGCAGTACTTC. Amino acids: CASSQDPGQYEQYF.

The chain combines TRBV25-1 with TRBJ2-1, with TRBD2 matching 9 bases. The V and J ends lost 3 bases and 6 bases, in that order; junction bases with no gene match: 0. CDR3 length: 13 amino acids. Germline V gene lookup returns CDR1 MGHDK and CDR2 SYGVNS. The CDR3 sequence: CASSETSGNEQFF. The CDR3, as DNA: TGTGCCAGCAGTGAGACTAGCGGCAATGAGCAGTTCTTC. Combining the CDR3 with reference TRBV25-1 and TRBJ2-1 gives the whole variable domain EADIYQTPRYLVIGTGKKITLECSQTMGHDKMYWYQQDPGMELHLIHYSYGVNSTEKGDLSSESTVSRIRTEHFPLTLESARPSHTSQYLCASSETSGNEQFFGPGTRLTVL.

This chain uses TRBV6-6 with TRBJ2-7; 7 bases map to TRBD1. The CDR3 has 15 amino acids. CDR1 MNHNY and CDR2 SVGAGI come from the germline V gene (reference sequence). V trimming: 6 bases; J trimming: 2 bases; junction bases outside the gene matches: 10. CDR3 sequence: CASSRGQLETYEQYF. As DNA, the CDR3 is TGTGCCAGCAGCCGGGGACAGCTTGAGACCTACGAGCAGTACTTC.

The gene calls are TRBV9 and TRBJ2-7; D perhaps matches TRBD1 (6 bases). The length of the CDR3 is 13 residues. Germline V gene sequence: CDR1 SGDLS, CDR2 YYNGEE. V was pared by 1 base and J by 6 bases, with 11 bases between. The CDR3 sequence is CASSVTGKGEQYF. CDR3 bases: TGTGCCAGCAGCGTAACAGGGAAGGGCGAGCAGTACTTC.

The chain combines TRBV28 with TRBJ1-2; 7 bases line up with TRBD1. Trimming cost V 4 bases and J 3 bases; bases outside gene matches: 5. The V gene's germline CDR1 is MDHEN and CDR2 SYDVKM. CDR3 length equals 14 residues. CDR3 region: CASSWDSSYYGYTF. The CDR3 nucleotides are TGTGCCAGCAGTTGGGACAGCTCTTACTATGGCTACACCTTC.